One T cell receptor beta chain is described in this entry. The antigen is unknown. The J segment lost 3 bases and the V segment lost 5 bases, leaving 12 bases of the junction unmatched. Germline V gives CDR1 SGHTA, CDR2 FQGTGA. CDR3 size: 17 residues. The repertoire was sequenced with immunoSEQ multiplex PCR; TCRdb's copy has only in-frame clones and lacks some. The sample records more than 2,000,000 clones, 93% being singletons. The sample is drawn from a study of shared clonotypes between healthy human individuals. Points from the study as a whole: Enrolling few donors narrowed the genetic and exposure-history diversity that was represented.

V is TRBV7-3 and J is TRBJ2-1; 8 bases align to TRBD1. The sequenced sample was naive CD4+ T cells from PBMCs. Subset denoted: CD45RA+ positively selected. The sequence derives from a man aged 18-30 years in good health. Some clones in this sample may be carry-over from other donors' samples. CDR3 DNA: TGTGCCAGCAGCCCAGCACCAACAGGGGGTGGCTACAATGAGCAGTTCTTC. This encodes CASSPAPTGGGYNEQFF.